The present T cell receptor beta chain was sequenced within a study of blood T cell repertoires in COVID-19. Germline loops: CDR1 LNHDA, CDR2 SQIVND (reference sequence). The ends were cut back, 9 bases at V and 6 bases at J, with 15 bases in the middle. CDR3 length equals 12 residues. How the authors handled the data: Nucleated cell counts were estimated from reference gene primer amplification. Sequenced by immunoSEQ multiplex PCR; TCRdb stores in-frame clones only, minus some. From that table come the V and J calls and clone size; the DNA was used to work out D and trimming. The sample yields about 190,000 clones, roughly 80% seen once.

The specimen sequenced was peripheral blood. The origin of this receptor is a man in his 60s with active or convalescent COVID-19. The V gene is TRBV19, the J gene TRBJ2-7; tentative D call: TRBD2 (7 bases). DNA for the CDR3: TGTGCCAGCGAGGGGGGGACGGTCGAGCAGTACTTC. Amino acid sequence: CASEGGTVEQYF.